This T cell receptor beta chain was identified in a study of blood T cell repertoires in COVID-19. Study information: The United States, Italy and Spain were the sources of the acute and convalescent COVID-19 samples. In each case, the material was cDNA or gDNA derived from T cells, B-cell-depleted T cells, or PBMCs.

The CDR3 covers 15 residues. V dropped 6 bases and J dropped 3; count of bases not matched to a gene: 7. The V gene's germline CDR1 is SGHRS and CDR2 YFSETQ. Methods used by the authors: For nucleated cells, counts were estimated from reference gene primer amplification. Some clones are missing from TCRdb's copy, which holds only in-frame ones; the method was immunoSEQ multiplex PCR. Clone size and V and J calls were adopted from that table, with D and trimming inferred from the DNA. This table holds over 300,000 clones, roughly 85% found once. J is TRBJ2-1 and V is TRBV5-1; 9 bases map to TRBD2. The sample comprised peripheral blood. The origin of this receptor is a human donor in a cohort sampled during active COVID-19. CDR3 sequence (DNA): TGCGCCAGCAACGTAGCGGGGGCGTACTACAATGAGCAGTTCTTC. Amino acid sequence: CASNVAGAYYNEQFF.